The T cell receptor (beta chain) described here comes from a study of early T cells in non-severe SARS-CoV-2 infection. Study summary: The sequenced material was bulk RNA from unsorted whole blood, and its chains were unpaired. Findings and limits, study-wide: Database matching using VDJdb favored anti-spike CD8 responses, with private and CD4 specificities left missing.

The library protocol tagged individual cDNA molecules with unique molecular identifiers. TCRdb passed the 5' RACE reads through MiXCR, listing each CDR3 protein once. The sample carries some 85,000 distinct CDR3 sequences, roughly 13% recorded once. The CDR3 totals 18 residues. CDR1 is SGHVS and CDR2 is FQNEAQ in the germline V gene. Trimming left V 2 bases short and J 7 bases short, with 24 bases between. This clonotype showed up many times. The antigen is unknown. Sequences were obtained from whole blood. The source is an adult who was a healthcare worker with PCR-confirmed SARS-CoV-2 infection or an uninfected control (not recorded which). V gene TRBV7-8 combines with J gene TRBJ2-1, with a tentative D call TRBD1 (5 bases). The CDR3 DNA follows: TGTGCCAGCAGCTTACAATCACGCTTGGTCCGCAGGGTTAATGAGCAGTTCTTC. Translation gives CASSLQSRLVRRVNEQFF.